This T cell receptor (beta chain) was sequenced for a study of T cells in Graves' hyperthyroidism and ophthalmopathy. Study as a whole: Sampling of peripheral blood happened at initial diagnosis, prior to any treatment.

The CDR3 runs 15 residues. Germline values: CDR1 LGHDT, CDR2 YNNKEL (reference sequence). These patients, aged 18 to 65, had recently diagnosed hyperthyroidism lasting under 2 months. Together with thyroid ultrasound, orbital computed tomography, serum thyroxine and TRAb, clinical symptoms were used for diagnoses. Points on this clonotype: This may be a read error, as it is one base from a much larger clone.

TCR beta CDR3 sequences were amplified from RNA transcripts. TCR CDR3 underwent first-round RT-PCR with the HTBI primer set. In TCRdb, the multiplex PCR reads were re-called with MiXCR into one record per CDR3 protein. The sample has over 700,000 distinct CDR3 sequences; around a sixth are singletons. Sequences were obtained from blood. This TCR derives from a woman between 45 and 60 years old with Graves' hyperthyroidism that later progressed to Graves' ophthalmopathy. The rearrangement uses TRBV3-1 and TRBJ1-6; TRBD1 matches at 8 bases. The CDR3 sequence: CVSSYQGAKVSPLHF. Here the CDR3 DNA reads TGTGTCAGCAGCTATCAGGGGGCGAAGGTTTCACCCCTCCACTTT. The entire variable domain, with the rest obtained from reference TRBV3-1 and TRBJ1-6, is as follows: DTAVSQTPKYLVTQMGNDKSIKCEQNLGHDTMYWYKQDSKKFLKIMFSYNNKELIINETVPNRFSPKSPDKAHLNLHINSLELGDSAVYFCVSSYQGAKVSPLHFGNGTRLTVT.